The source of this TCR beta chain is a study of blood T cell repertoires in COVID-19. Study overall: COVID-19 samples from acute and convalescent phases originated in the United States, Italy and Spain.

The method was immunoSEQ multiplex PCR; TCRdb's version includes in-frame clones alone and lacks a portion of them. The table lists 87,000 or so clones, about 88% of them singletons, with over 5% in the top ten. CDR1 is SGHDN and CDR2 is FVKESK in the germline V gene. V was pared by 4 bases and J by 2 bases, with 15 bases between. This CDR3 comprises 16 residues. V gene TRBV14 combines with J gene TRBJ2-1, with unresolved D. This receptor was identified in a middle-aged man with acute or convalescent COVID-19. The material sequenced was peripheral blood. The CDR3 loop reads CASSPLVLAAYNEQFF. The DNA of the CDR3 is TGTGCCAGCAGCCCCTTGGTGCTGGCCGCCTACAATGAGCAGTTCTTC.